This T cell receptor beta chain originates from a study of blood T cells in healthy people across ages. Points from the study as a whole: Researchers said unsorted PBMCs prevented a conclusive naive versus antigen-experienced comparison. TCR beta diversity, measured per million T cells, fell in a roughly linear way with age. Naive CD4+ cell counts and diversity both ran higher in long-lived than in aged donors.

CDR1 KGHDR and CDR2 SFDVKD come from the germline V gene. V lost 3 bases to trimming and J lost 8 bases, with 10 bases between them. This CDR3 contains 14 residues. Remarks on this clonotype: Its antigen is unidentified.

A second PCR of about 6 to 12 cycles used a sample-barcoded 5' primer and a J-beta primer mix. In TCRdb, the 5' RACE reads were re-called with MiXCR into one record per CDR3 protein. In the table there are about 970,000 distinct CDR3 sequences, 45% to 60% of which are singletons. Sequencing input: blood. This sequence joins TRBV24-1 and TRBJ1-6; D call uncertain. This sequence originates from a woman between 55 and 75 years old in good health. The chain's CDR3 is CATSDALPDSPLHF. In DNA form, the CDR3 reads TGTGCCACCAGTGATGCATTGCCAGATTCACCCCTCCACTTT.